Listed below are T cell receptor beta chains from one sample, sequenced in a study of cytomegalovirus exposure and HLA in healthy donors. This table comes from immunoSEQ multiplex PCR, and its TCRdb copy is limited to in-frame clones, with some not included. The sample includes some 85,000 clones, over 70% of them seen just once. Sequencing used PBMCs. The source of these receptors is a man aged 18 to 35 in good health and CMV-seropositive. Both conserved end residues are part of each CDR3. A D gene is named only where the DNA matches it firmly. Not all rows give a size; the values are once, few, many and, for expanded clones, a class.

clone size,V gene,CDR3 length,D gene,J gene,CDR3 DNA,CDR3 protein
-,TRBV29-1,11,-,TRBJ2-7,TGCAGCGCCGCGCAGGGATACGAGCAGTACTTC,CSAAQGYEQYF
once,TRBV4-1,13,-,TRBJ1-1,TGCGCCAGCAGCCAAGGGTCGGGGGCTGAAGCTTTCTTT,CASSQGSGAEAFF
few,TRBV28,19,TRBD2,TRBJ2-1,TGTGCCAGCAGTTTCCCAAGGACTAGCGGGAGGGCCAAGACTAAGGAGCAGTTCTTC,CASSFPRTSGRAKTKEQFF
once,TRBV28,18,TRBD1,TRBJ1-5,TGTGCCAGCAGTTTAGTAAGGGGTTTATTGCGACAGGGGCAGCCCCAGCATTTT,CASSLVRGLLRQGQPQHF
-,TRBV4-1,17,-,TRBJ1-6,TGCGCCAGCAGCCAAGGCGGTCTGAGCTCCTATAATTCACCCCTCCACTTT,CASSQGGLSSYNSPLHF
-,TRBV4-1,16,TRBD2,TRBJ2-5,TGCGCCAGCAGCCAGGGAACTAGCGGGAGGGGAGAGACCCAGTACTTC,CASSQGTSGRGETQYF
few,TRBV5-1,15,TRBD2,TRBJ2-1,TGCGCCAGCAGGGGGACTAGCGGGATTTACAATGAGCAGTTCTTC,CASRGTSGIYNEQFF
once,TRBV5-1,14,TRBD1,TRBJ1-5,TGCGCCAGCAGCACCACAGGGGGCGATCAGCCCCAGCATTTT,CASSTTGGDQPQHF
-,TRBV7-8,16,TRBD2,TRBJ2-5,TGTGCCAGCAGCCCCCGGACTAGCGGGAGGGAAGAGACCCAGTACTTC,CASSPRTSGREETQYF
-,TRBV2,14,TRBD1,TRBJ2-3,TGTGCCAGCAGAGGGGGACAGGGCACAGATACGCAGTATTTT,CASRGGQGTDTQYF
-,TRBV6-5,14,TRBD1,TRBJ2-1,TGTGCCAGCATGGAACGGACAGGGGTCTCGGGGCAGTTCTTC,CASMERTGVSGQFF
-,TRBV29-1,15,TRBD2,TRBJ2-5,TGCAGCGTGACGGGACTAGCGGGAAATGGAGAGACCCAGTACTTC,CSVTGLAGNGETQYF
few,TRBV9,16,TRBD1,TRBJ1-1,TGTGCCAGCAGCCCCTGGGACAGGGTAACTGTCACTGAAGCTTTCTTT,CASSPWDRVTVTEAFF
-,TRBV6-5,13,TRBD1,TRBJ1-5,TGTGCCAGCAAACAGGGGGTGCTGCAGCCCCAGCATTTT,CASKQGVLQPQHF
-,TRBV28,14,-,TRBJ2-1,TGTGCCAGCAGGGACTCGAGCTCCTACAATGAGCAGTTCTTC,CASRDSSSYNEQFF
-,TRBV11-2,15,-,TRBJ2-7,TGTGCCAGCAGCTGGGGGGCGGGAGAAGGGAACGAGCAGTACTTC,CASSWGAGEGNEQYF
-,TRBV19,19,TRBD2,TRBJ2-3,TGTGCCAGTAGTCCCCTGGGACTAGCGGGAGGGGTCGTCGGGGATACGCAGTATTTT,CASSPLGLAGGVVGDTQYF
-,TRBV5-5,16,TRBD2,TRBJ2-3,TGTGCCAGCAGCGCCACTAGCGGGAGGAGGACAGATACGCAGTATTTT,CASSATSGRRTDTQYF
-,TRBV5-1,15,TRBD2,TRBJ2-7,TGCGCCAGCAGTGATGGACTAGCGGTAATCTACGAGCAGTACTTC,CASSDGLAVIYEQYF
-,TRBV5-1,16,TRBD1,TRBJ2-5,TGCGCCAGCAGTCCGCTGGACAGGGCCGATGGAGAGACCCAGTACTTC,CASSPLDRADGETQYF
-,TRBV27,13,-,TRBJ2-3,TGTGCCAGCAACCGCGGGAGCACAGATACGCAGTATTTT,CASNRGSTDTQYF
-,TRBV5-6,11,-,TRBJ2-7,TGTGCCAGCAGCTTGGGAGCGGAGCAGTACTTC,CASSLGAEQYF
-,TRBV4-1,15,TRBD1,TRBJ1-5,TGCGCCAGCAAGCTGGGGACAGGGTCCAATCAGCCCCAGCATTTT,CASKLGTGSNQPQHF
-,TRBV6-5,15,-,TRBJ1-2,TGTGCCAGCAGTTCGACGCCCTCGGAGTTTCATGGCTACACCTTC,CASSSTPSEFHGYTF
few,TRBV2,15,TRBD1,TRBJ2-2,TGTGCCAGCAGGTGGACAGGGGAGTTAACCGGGGAGCTGTTTTTT,CASRWTGELTGELFF
-,TRBV29-1,14,TRBD1,TRBJ2-7,TGCAGCGTCGTTCCCCGGGACAGGCCCTACGAGCAGTACTTC,CSVVPRDRPYEQYF
-,TRBV7-2,13,TRBD1,TRBJ2-1,TGTGCCAGCAGCTCCCAGGGGGCCGATGAGCAGTTCTTC,CASSSQGADEQFF
-,TRBV4-1,12,-,TRBJ2-7,TGCGCCAGCAGCCAAGATTGGGGAGATCAGTACTTC,CASSQDWGDQYF
-,TRBV6-1,15,TRBD1,TRBJ2-1,TGTGCCAGCAGTGAAGCTGGACAGGGGTTGGGTGAGCAGTTCTTC,CASSEAGQGLGEQFF
-,TRBV7-3,14,TRBD2,TRBJ2-1,TGTGCCAGCAGCCTTAGAGCGGGAGGGGATGAGCAGTTCTTC,CASSLRAGGDEQFF
-,TRBV5-6,15,TRBD1,TRBJ2-7,TGTGCCAGCAGCCATCCGACAGGGCCTCCCTACGAGCAGTACTTC,CASSHPTGPPYEQYF
-,TRBV25-1,13,-,TRBJ2-7,TGTGCCAGCAGCCTATACGACTCCTACGAGCAGTACTTC,CASSLYDSYEQYF
-,TRBV2,15,TRBD1,TRBJ1-5,TGTGCCAGCAGTTCACAGGGGGGTAGCAATCAGCCCCAGCATTTT,CASSSQGGSNQPQHF
-,TRBV4-1,14,TRBD1,TRBJ1-1,TGCGCCAGCAGCCAAGAGGGCAGGGGGACTGAAGCTTTCTTT,CASSQEGRGTEAFF
-,TRBV4-1,15,TRBD2,TRBJ2-1,TGCGCCAGCAGCCGGCTTAGCGGGAGCTACAATGAGCAGTTCTTC,CASSRLSGSYNEQFF
-,TRBV2,16,-,TRBJ2-5,TGTGCCAGCAGTAAAAATAAACAGGCCCCGGAGGAGACCCAGTACTTC,CASSKNKQAPEETQYF
-,TRBV5-4,15,-,TRBJ2-2,TGTGCCAGCAGCAAGGGACATCTGAACACCGGGGAGCTGTTTTTT,CASSKGHLNTGELFF
-,TRBV11-2,15,TRBD1,TRBJ1-2,TGTGCCAGCAGCTATTGGGGACAGAGAACCTATGGCTACACCTTC,CASSYWGQRTYGYTF
-,TRBV2,13,-,TRBJ1-5,TGTGCCAGTACCGCAGAAAGCAATCAGCCCCAGCATTTT,CASTAESNQPQHF
-,TRBV4-1,18,TRBD1,TRBJ1-1,TGCGCCAGCAGCAAAATGGGACAGGGGGTTCGGCCGAACACTGAAGCTTTCTTT,CASSKMGQGVRPNTEAFF
-,TRBV2,15,TRBD1,TRBJ2-5,TGTGCCAGCAGCTCCGGGACAGGGGTTAGAGAGACCCAGTACTTC,CASSSGTGVRETQYF
-,TRBV27,14,TRBD1,TRBJ2-7,TGTGCCAGCCGAAGGGACAGGGGTATAGGCGAGCAGTACTTC,CASRRDRGIGEQYF
few,TRBV5-4,14,-,TRBJ2-2,TGTGCCAGCAGCTACTTAGCGAACACCGGGGAGCTGTTTTTT,CASSYLANTGELFF
few,TRBV10-1,13,-,TRBJ1-1,TGCGCCAGCAGCCTAAACAGGATGACTGAAGCTTTCTTT,CASSLNRMTEAFF
-,TRBV15,14,-,TRBJ1-1,TGTGCCACTGGGGCGGCGCCCATGAACACTGAAGCTTTCTTT,CATGAAPMNTEAFF
few,TRBV10-3,13,-,TRBJ1-2,TGTGCCATCAGTGAGAAGGGGGAGAGGGCTAGGTCCTTC,CAISEKGERARSF
few,TRBV6-5,14,-,TRBJ1-1,TGTGCCAGCAGTTACTCGTCGAGGAACACTGAAGCTTTCTTT,CASSYSSRNTEAFF
once,TRBV5-1,15,TRBD2,TRBJ2-1,TGCGCCAGCAGCTCCGGACTAGCGGGAGGGCATGAGCAGTTCTTC,CASSSGLAGGHEQFF
-,TRBV4-1,17,-,TRBJ1-5,TGCGCCAGCAGCCAACTAGCCCCACAGGGAGGGGATCAGCCCCAGCATTTT,CASSQLAPQGGDQPQHF
-,TRBV18,14,TRBD2,TRBJ2-7,TGTGCCAGCTCGGGGACTAGCTCATTCTACGAGCAGTACTTC,CASSGTSSFYEQYF
-,TRBV9,14,TRBD2,TRBJ2-3,TGTGCCAGCAGCGTTAGACTAGCGGGAGATACGCAGTATTTT,CASSVRLAGDTQYF
-,TRBV7-2,13,-,TRBJ2-1,TGTGCCAGCAACGTCGGACACTACAATGAGCAGTTCTTC,CASNVGHYNEQFF
-,TRBV29-1,12,TRBD1,TRBJ2-7,TGCAGCGTTTGGACAGGCCCCTACGAGCAGTACTTC,CSVWTGPYEQYF
-,TRBV29-1,15,TRBD1,TRBJ1-2,TGCAGCGTGTCCAACGGTCCGGGACAGACCTATGGCTACACCTTC,CSVSNGPGQTYGYTF
-,TRBV5-4,16,TRBD2,TRBJ2-5,TGTGCCAGCAGCTTGAGACTAGCGGGAGGTTTAGAGACCCAGTACTTC,CASSLRLAGGLETQYF
-,TRBV10-2,15,TRBD1,TRBJ2-1,TGCGCCAGCAGTGTTTGGGGACAGTCTTACAATGAGCAGTTCTTC,CASSVWGQSYNEQFF
-,TRBV14,12,TRBD1,TRBJ2-5,TGTGCCAGCAGCAAGGGGACAGGGACCCAGTACTTC,CASSKGTGTQYF
-,TRBV4-2,15,-,TRBJ1-1,TGTGCCAGCAGCCAGTTACAGGCAGCTTACACTGAAGCTTTCTTT,CASSQLQAAYTEAFF
-,TRBV4-2,15,-,TRBJ2-5,TGTGCCAGCAGCCCTGAGTATGCGGATCTGGAGACCCAGTACTTC,CASSPEYADLETQYF
-,TRBV6-1,12,-,TRBJ2-5,TGTGCCAGCAGTCCTGGGGGGGAGACCCAGTACTTC,CASSPGGETQYF